The 29 T cell receptor beta chains reported below all come from one sample, sequenced in a study of cytomegalovirus exposure and HLA in healthy donors. The PCR made use of 60 Vbeta and 13 Jbeta primers. Clones were sequenced by immunoSEQ multiplex PCR, and TCRdb holds only the in-frame ones, with some missing. The data show around 170,000 clones, with 77% seen just once and roughly 1.5% held by the top ten. The material sequenced was PBMCs. The receptors were gathered from a man aged 18 to 29 in good health and CMV-seronegative.

The chain has TRBV5-6 and TRBJ2-7; perhaps TRBD2 as D (6 bases). Trimming pared 5 bases from V and 4 bases from J, leaving 16 bases between. The CDR3 loop spans 14 amino acids. The germline gives CDR1 SGHDT, CDR2 YYEEEE. Here the CDR3 reads CASSSGGEPYEQYF. In DNA, the CDR3 is TGTGCCAGCAGTAGTGGAGGGGAGCCTTACGAGCAGTACTTC.

The J gene is TRBJ2-7, the V gene TRBV7-9; TRBD2 aligns across 10 bases. CDR1 is SEHNR, CDR2 FQNEAQ, per germline (reference sequence). The CDR3 has 16 amino acids. V was clipped by 4 bases and J by 6 bases; unmatched bases: 12. The CDR3 bases are TGTGCCAGCAGCTGGGGGCTAGCGGGAGATTTAGGCGAGCAGTACTTC. Translating gives CASSWGLAGDLGEQYF. The full variable domain, its missing parts supplied by reference TRBV7-9 and TRBJ2-7, is DTGVSQNPRHKITKRGQNVTFRCDPISEHNRLYWYRQTLGQGPEFLTYFQNEAQLEKSRLLSDRFSAERPKGSFSTLEIQRTEQGDSAMYLCASSWGLAGDLGEQYFGPGTRLTVT.

J is TRBJ2-7 and V is TRBV6-4; tentative D call: TRBD1 (5 bases). Trimming removed 0 bases at V and 4 bases at J, with 13 bases between. The germline CDR1 and CDR2 sequences are MRHNA and SNTAGT. CDR3 length: 15 residues. Here the CDR3 reads CASSDSSRQRYEQYF. In DNA, the CDR3 is TGTGCCAGCAGTGACTCTTCTCGACAGCGATACGAGCAGTACTTC.

This clone has more than one count but fewer than ten. In nucleotides, the CDR3 is TGTGCCAGCAGCTCTCTGACAGACTACAATGAGCAGTTCTTC. It specifies CASSSLTDYNEQFF. The chain links TRBV7-9 to TRBJ2-1; TRBD1 might be the D (5 bases). Germline loops: CDR1 SEHNR, CDR2 FQNEAQ (reference sequence). CDR3 length equals 14 residues. Trimming cost V 4 bases and J 3 bases, with 10 bases left between them.

The chain couples TRBV9 to TRBJ2-2, with D tentatively TRBD2 (6 bases). Germline CDR1 reads SGDLS; CDR2 reads YYNGEE. The CDR3 contains 15 residues. V dropped 0 bases and J dropped 3 bases, with 9 bases sitting between them. This CDR3 is CASSVEGLYTGELFF. CDR3 DNA sequence: TGTGCCAGCAGCGTAGAGGGACTCTACACCGGGGAGCTGTTTTTT.

The chain has TRBV30 and TRBJ2-6; 7 bases match TRBD2. Per the germline V gene, CDR1 is GTSNPN and CDR2 is SVGIG (reference sequence). The CDR3 covers 17 residues. The V and J ends lost 4 bases and 1 base, in that order; junction bases with no gene match: 10. Here the CDR3 DNA reads TGTGCCTGGAACCCTGGCCCCGGGGGGTCTGGGGCCAACGTCCTGACTTTC. It specifies CAWNPGPGGSGANVLTF.

The chain couples TRBV11-3 to TRBJ2-1; 10 bases agree with TRBD1. CDR1 is SGHNT, CDR2 YENEEA, per germline. The V and J ends lost 5 bases and 7 bases, in that order; junction bases with no gene match: 8. The CDR3 has 15 residues. The CDR3 DNA is TGTGCCAGCAGCGACAGACAGGGGGCTGTAAATGAGCAGTTCTTC. Translation: CASSDRQGAVNEQFF.

V is TRBV12-5 and J is TRBJ2-1; unclear D gene. Trimming removed 7 bases at V and 8 bases at J, with 15 bases between. This CDR3 has 13 amino acids. Germline CDR1 and CDR2: LGHNT and FRNRAP. In nucleotides, the CDR3 is TGTGCTAGTGCCGACCCAGCAGGCCATGAGCAGTTCTTC. The encoded protein is CASADPAGHEQFF.

CDR3 nucleotide sequence: TGTGCCAGCAGTTACACAACAGGGGGTACTGAAGCTTTCTTT. Its translation is CASSYTTGGTEAFF. The chain joins TRBV6-6 to TRBJ1-1, with TRBD1 matching 8 bases. V lost 2 bases, J lost 5 bases, and 4 bases stayed unmatched. Germline V gene sequence: CDR1 MNHNY, CDR2 SVGAGI (reference sequence). This CDR3 has 14 amino acids.

The chain carries TRBV4-2 and TRBJ2-7; maybe TRBD1 (6 bases). CDR3 length: 16 amino acids. Trimming cost V 0 bases and J 2 bases, with 14 bases left between them. Germline V gene sequence: CDR1 LGHNA, CDR2 YNFKEQ. The CDR3 here is CASSQELGQRTYEQYF. The CDR3 nucleotides are TGTGCCAGCAGCCAAGAATTAGGACAGCGCACCTACGAGCAGTACTTC.

This clone turned up a few times. The gene calls are TRBV5-1 and TRBJ1-1; D is undetermined. Germline CDR1 is SGHRS and CDR2 is YFSETQ. V lost 6 bases and J lost 1, with 16 bases in between. The CDR3 runs to 15 residues. The CDR3 nucleotides are TGCGCCAGCACCCGTGGGGTGGGAGGGAACACTGAAGCTTTCTTT. Translating it yields CASTRGVGGNTEAFF.

The CDR3 bases are TGTGCCAGCAGTTTACGGCCTGGCAGGGGCCAAAATTCACCCCTCCACTTT. It is translated as CASSLRPGRGQNSPLHF. V and J are TRBV27 and TRBJ1-6, with D tentatively TRBD1 (6 bases). The CDR3 contains 17 residues. The germline V gene has CDR1 MNHEY and CDR2 SMNVEV (reference sequence). Trimming took 2 bases from V and 7 from J, leaving 18 bases between them.

This clone showed up just a few times. The chain carries TRBV30 and TRBJ1-1, with D possibly matching TRBD1 (5 bases). The CDR3 is 14 residues long. Trimming removed 7 bases from V and 0 bases from J, with 15 bases in between. Germline V gene lookup returns CDR1 GTSNPN and CDR2 SVGIG (reference sequence). CDR3 sequence reads: CAFGASRLNTEAFF. Here the CDR3 DNA reads TGTGCCTTTGGGGCCAGCAGGTTGAACACTGAAGCTTTCTTT.

The chain uses TRBV28 and TRBJ2-1; 9 bases fit TRBD1. Germline V gene data show CDR1 as MDHEN and CDR2 as SYDVKM. The CDR3 consists of 16 residues. The V and J ends lost 3 bases and 5 bases, in that order; junction bases with no gene match: 8. The chain's CDR3 is CASSFGDRDFHNEQFF. In DNA form, the CDR3 reads TGTGCCAGCAGTTTTGGGGACAGGGATTTCCACAATGAGCAGTTCTTC.

This chain uses TRBV27 with TRBJ1-2; possibly TRBD1 for D (5 bases). CDR3 length: 15 residues. Trimming removed 5 bases from V and 0 bases from J, with 13 bases in between. CDR1 and CDR2 (germline): MNHEY, SMNVEV (reference sequence). CDR3 residues: CASSPKKTANYGYTF. The CDR3 DNA follows: TGTGCCAGCAGTCCAAAAAAGACAGCTAACTATGGCTACACCTTC.

V is TRBV11-3 and J is TRBJ2-7; TRBD2 is a possible D gene (5 bases). The germline gives CDR1 SGHNT, CDR2 YENEEA. V was cut by 1 base and J by 3 bases, with 13 bases left in between. The CDR3 sequence is 15 residues long. CDR3 DNA: TGTGCCAGCAGCTTAGTTCGGTTGGAGGTCTACGAGCAGTACTTC. Its protein is CASSLVRLEVYEQYF.

The gene calls are TRBV7-3 and TRBJ2-2; TRBD2 is a possible D gene (6 bases). Germline loops: CDR1 SGHTA, CDR2 FQGTGA. The CDR3 has 14 amino acids. The V gene lost 5 bases and the J gene lost 4 bases, with 11 bases spanning the gap. The CDR3 DNA sequence: TGTGCCAGCAGCCCGGGACTTGTCACCGGGGAGCTGTTTTTT. This encodes CASSPGLVTGELFF.

This clone was observed a few times. The CDR3 DNA reads as TGCAGTGCTAACAGGAAAGAGACCCAGTACTTC. The encoded protein is CSANRKETQYF. V and J are TRBV20-1 and TRBJ2-5; maybe TRBD1 (5 bases). Trimming shortened V by 4 bases and J by 3 bases, and 6 bases separated the two germline ends. The CDR3 has 11 residues. Germline loops: CDR1 DFQATT, CDR2 SNEGSKA (reference sequence).

This clone was seen once. V and J are TRBV27 and TRBJ2-1; 10 bases align to TRBD2. With V trimmed by 0 bases and J by 4 bases, 9 bases remained unmatched. The V gene's germline CDR1 is MNHEY and CDR2 SMNVEV (reference sequence). The CDR3 runs 18 residues. This CDR3 is CASSLSGRTSGIYNEQFF. In nucleotides, the CDR3 is TGTGCCAGCAGTTTATCGGGCCGAACTAGCGGGATATACAATGAGCAGTTCTTC.

The chain combines TRBV5-1 with TRBJ1-1; TRBD1 matches at 8 bases. The V gene's germline CDR1 is SGHRS and CDR2 YFSETQ. The CDR3 is 14 residues long. The junction had 5 bases not matched to a gene; V was cut back by 4 bases and J by 3 bases. CDR3 loop: CASSGQGRDTEAFF. The CDR3, as DNA: TGCGCCAGCAGCGGACAGGGTAGGGACACTGAAGCTTTCTTT.

This chain uses TRBV11-1 with TRBJ2-7; TRBD1 might be the D (5 bases). Germline CDR1 reads SGHAT; CDR2 reads FQDESV (reference sequence). This CDR3 comprises 14 residues. V was shortened by 6 bases and J by 3 bases, with 15 bases between the two germline ends. As DNA, the CDR3 is TGTGCCAGCAGTGAAAGGGGAAACCACTACGAGCAGTACTTC. Its translation is CASSERGNHYEQYF.

This clone was picked up one time. This sequence joins TRBV21-1 and TRBJ1-2; the DNA was not compared with TRBD1, the D call given in the table. TRBV21-1 is given as a pseudogene. This CDR3 region has 12 residues. Here the CDR3 reads CASSRNRVRYTF. As DNA, the CDR3 is TGTGCCAGCAGCAGAAACAGGGTCCGCTACACCTTC.

The chain uses TRBV9 and TRBJ2-3, with 7 bases aligning to TRBD2. The germline V gene has CDR1 SGDLS and CDR2 YYNGEE. The CDR3 has 18 amino acids. J gave up 0 bases and V 0 bases, and 10 bases lay outside the gene matches. The CDR3 here is CASSVGWGGTSSTDTQYF. In DNA form, the CDR3 reads TGTGCCAGCAGCGTAGGATGGGGAGGGACTTCTAGCACAGATACGCAGTATTTT.

CDR3 DNA sequence: TGTGCCAGCAGTCCAGCGGGGGGATGGGACGAGCAGTACTTC. Protein: CASSPAGGWDEQYF. The chain employs TRBV6-5 and TRBJ2-7; 9 bases align to TRBD2. The length of the CDR3 is 14 residues. Germline V CDR1 and CDR2: MNHEY, SVGAGI. V dropped 5 bases and J dropped 5; count of bases not matched to a gene: 7.

The sample holds one count of this clone. V usage is TRBV9 and J usage is TRBJ2-3, with D maybe TRBD2 (6 bases). CDR1 is SGDLS and CDR2 is YYNGEE in the germline V gene. The CDR3 consists of 16 residues. V shed 0 bases and J shed 2 bases, with 13 bases lying between them. The CDR3, as DNA: TGTGCCAGCAGCGTAGGCCGGGACTTCCTCACAGATACGCAGTATTTT. This sequence encodes CASSVGRDFLTDTQYF.

The genes are TRBV6-1 and TRBJ2-3, with 9 nucleotides matching TRBD2. The CDR3 runs to 15 residues. CDR1 and CDR2 (germline): MNHNS, SASEGT. V trimming: 4 bases; J trimming: 3 bases; junction bases outside the gene matches: 5. CDR3 protein: CASSVRRGGTDTQYF. The CDR3 DNA follows: TGTGCCAGCAGTGTACGGCGGGGGGGTACAGATACGCAGTATTTT.

The chain has TRBV7-2 and TRBJ1-2; TRBD1 agrees at 7 bases. The length of the CDR3 is 16 residues. Unmatched junction bases numbered 7, after V lost 1 base and J lost 2 bases. Germline CDR1 is SGHTA and CDR2 is FQGNSA. The DNA for the CDR3 is TGTGCCAGCAGCTTAGGGGGGACAGTTACGAACTATGGCTACACCTTC. Residues: CASSLGGTVTNYGYTF.

The chain couples TRBV19 to TRBJ1-1; TRBD1 matches 9 bases. V gave up 3 bases and J gave up 5 bases; unmatched junction bases: 10. This CDR3 has 16 amino acids. Germline V CDR1 and CDR2: LNHDA, SQIVND (reference sequence). The CDR3 nucleotides are TGTGCCAGTAGTATGGCGTCGACAGGGGGAAGTACTGAAGCTTTCTTT. It encodes CASSMASTGGSTEAFF.

The sample holds a few counts of this clone. J is TRBJ2-3 and V is TRBV7-2; 16 bases line up with TRBD2. Germline V gives CDR1 SGHTA, CDR2 FQGNSA. V was clipped by 5 bases and J by 8 bases; unmatched bases: 10. The CDR3 has 17 residues. The CDR3 coding sequence is TGTGCCAGCAGCGAAGCCGGGACTAGCGGGGGGGCTGCTACGCAGTATTTT. Translated, it gives CASSEAGTSGGAATQYF. Combining the CDR3 with reference TRBV7-2 and TRBJ2-3 gives the whole variable domain GAGVSQSPSNKVTEKGKDVELRCDPISGHTALYWYRQSLGQGLEFLIYFQGNSAPDKSGLPSDRFSAERTGGSVSTLTIQRTQQEDSAVYLCASSEAGTSGGAATQYFGPGTRLTVL.